A selection of T cell receptor beta chains follows, all from one sample in a study of blood T cell repertoires in COVID-19. Produced via immunoSEQ multiplex PCR; TCRdb's table is partial and in-frame only. The sample contains about 190,000 clones, roughly 87% of which appear only once. Material for sequencing was peripheral blood. The source is a woman in her 40s with acute or convalescent COVID-19. The CDR3 runs from the conserved cysteine through the conserved F or W. Some rows mark clone size as missing; the rest say once, few, many or name a class of expanded clone.

V gene: TRBV3-1/TRBV3-2; clone size: once; J gene: TRBJ2-1; CDR3 protein: CASSPIGGVGEQFF
V gene: TRBV6-4; clone size: few; J gene: TRBJ1-1; CDR3 protein: CASRNSSMDSIMNTEAFF
V gene: TRBV5-1; clone size: -; J gene: TRBJ2-1; CDR3 protein: CASSFGTEDNEQFF
V gene: TRBV18; clone size: -; J gene: TRBJ2-7; CDR3 protein: CASSLSPPTPVGGSNEQYF
V gene: TRBV5-4; clone size: -; J gene: TRBJ1-1; CDR3 protein: CASSLGQGWMNTEAFF
V gene: TRBV5-1; clone size: -; J gene: TRBJ2-3; CDR3 protein: CASSLFRDTQYF
V gene: TRBV30; clone size: -; J gene: TRBJ1-5; CDR3 protein: CAWSLNNQPQHF
V gene: TRBV11-3; clone size: -; J gene: TRBJ2-2; CDR3 protein: CASSRGLAGTGELFF
V gene: TRBV4-2; clone size: -; J gene: TRBJ1-4; CDR3 protein: CASSAGQGTEKLFF
V gene: TRBV5-1; clone size: -; J gene: TRBJ2-3; CDR3 protein: CASSSIAGGSTDTQYF
V gene: TRBV2; clone size: -; J gene: TRBJ2-7; CDR3 protein: CASSEARDRGFYEQYF
V gene: TRBV27; clone size: -; J gene: TRBJ2-1; CDR3 protein: CASSLGGGGNEQFF
V gene: TRBV4-1; clone size: -; J gene: TRBJ1-3; CDR3 protein: CASSQERGPGNTIYF
V gene: TRBV6-5; clone size: -; J gene: TRBJ2-7; CDR3 protein: CASILQVHGSYEQYF
V gene: TRBV28; clone size: -; J gene: TRBJ1-5; CDR3 protein: CASSYGTGNQPQHF
V gene: TRBV2; clone size: -; J gene: TRBJ2-7; CDR3 protein: CASSDSGPLSEQYF
V gene: TRBV6-5; clone size: few; J gene: TRBJ2-6; CDR3 protein: CASSGQPSGANVLTF
V gene: TRBV30; clone size: -; J gene: TRBJ1-5; CDR3 protein: CAWSTTDNQPQHF
V gene: TRBV12-3/TRBV12-4; clone size: -; J gene: TRBJ2-7; CDR3 protein: CASSFSPGIEQYF
V gene: TRBV5-6; clone size: -; J gene: TRBJ2-7; CDR3 protein: CASSLGAGAPVNEQYF
V gene: TRBV19; clone size: once; J gene: TRBJ2-7; CDR3 protein: CASSIGGRGLGEQYF
V gene: TRBV6-1; clone size: once; J gene: TRBJ2-7; CDR3 protein: CASSDYYEQYF
V gene: TRBV14; clone size: once; J gene: TRBJ2-3; CDR3 protein: CASSQQGQGTDTQYF
V gene: TRBV5-1; clone size: -; J gene: TRBJ2-2; CDR3 protein: CASSSGEGNRELFF
V gene: TRBV5-4; clone size: -; J gene: TRBJ1-2; CDR3 protein: CASSLETFRGGYTF
V gene: TRBV27; clone size: once; J gene: TRBJ1-2; CDR3 protein: CASSWTGGWGYTF
V gene: TRBV6-6; clone size: once; J gene: TRBJ1-3; CDR3 protein: CASMLRVSGNTIYF
V gene: TRBV2; clone size: -; J gene: TRBJ1-2; CDR3 protein: CASSVTGQGSKGYTF
V gene: TRBV10-2; clone size: -; J gene: TRBJ1-1; CDR3 protein: CASSESWAGEAFF
V gene: TRBV5-4; clone size: -; J gene: TRBJ2-1; CDR3 protein: CASSRTSGGSNEQFF
V gene: TRBV7-6; clone size: -; J gene: TRBJ1-1; CDR3 protein: CASSLDAGPDTEAFF
V gene: TRBV27; clone size: -; J gene: TRBJ1-2; CDR3 protein: CATSDRGLGYTF
V gene: TRBV19; clone size: -; J gene: TRBJ2-3; CDR3 protein: CASSIFHSGGTDTQYF
V gene: TRBV14; clone size: -; J gene: TRBJ1-2; CDR3 protein: CVGGGIHGYTF
V gene: TRBV6-6; clone size: -; J gene: TRBJ1-5; CDR3 protein: CASSPPGVSQPQHF
V gene: TRBV12-2; clone size: few; J gene: TRBJ2-3; CDR3 protein: CASRVVSGSIDTQYF
V gene: TRBV27; clone size: -; J gene: TRBJ2-5; CDR3 protein: CASSPRSGGETQYF
V gene: TRBV5-4; clone size: -; J gene: TRBJ2-7; CDR3 protein: CASSLIFPPGSGEQYF
V gene: TRBV7-3; clone size: few; J gene: TRBJ1-2; CDR3 protein: CASSLNRGYGYTF
V gene: TRBV6-5; clone size: -; J gene: TRBJ1-2; CDR3 protein: CASIPAGLDYGYTF